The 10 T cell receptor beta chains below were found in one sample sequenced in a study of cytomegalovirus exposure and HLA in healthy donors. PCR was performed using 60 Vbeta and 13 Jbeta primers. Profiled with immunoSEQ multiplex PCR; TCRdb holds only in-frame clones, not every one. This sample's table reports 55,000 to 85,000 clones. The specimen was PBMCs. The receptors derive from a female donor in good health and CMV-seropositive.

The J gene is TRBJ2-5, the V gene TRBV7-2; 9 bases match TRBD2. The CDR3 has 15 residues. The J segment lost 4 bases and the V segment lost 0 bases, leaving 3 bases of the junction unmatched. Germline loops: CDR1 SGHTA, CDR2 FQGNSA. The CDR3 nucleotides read TGTGCCAGCAGCTTAGCGGGACTAGCTTCAGAGACCCAGTACTTC. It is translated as CASSLAGLASETQYF.

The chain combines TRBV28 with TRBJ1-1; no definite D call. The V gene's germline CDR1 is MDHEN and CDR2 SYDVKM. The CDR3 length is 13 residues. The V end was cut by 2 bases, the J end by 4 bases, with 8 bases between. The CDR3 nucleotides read TGTGCCAGCAGTTTACGGCAGGCCACTGAAGCTTTCTTT. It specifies CASSLRQATEAFF.

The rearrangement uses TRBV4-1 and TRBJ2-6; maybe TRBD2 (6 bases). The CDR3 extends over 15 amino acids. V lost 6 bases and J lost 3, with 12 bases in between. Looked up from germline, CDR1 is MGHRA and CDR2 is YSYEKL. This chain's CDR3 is CASREGPFGANVLTF. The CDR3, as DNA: TGCGCCAGCAGGGAGGGTCCGTTTGGGGCCAACGTCCTGACTTTC.

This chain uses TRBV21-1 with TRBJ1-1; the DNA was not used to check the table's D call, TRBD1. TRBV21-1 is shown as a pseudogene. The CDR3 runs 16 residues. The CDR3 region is CASSNSLTGGRAEAFF. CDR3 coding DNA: TGTGCCAGCAGCAATAGCTTGACAGGGGGAAGGGCTGAAGCTTTCTTT.

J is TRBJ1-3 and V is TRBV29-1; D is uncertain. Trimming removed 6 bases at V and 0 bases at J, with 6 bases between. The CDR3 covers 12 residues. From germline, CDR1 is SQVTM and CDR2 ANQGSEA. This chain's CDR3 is CSVESSGNTIYF. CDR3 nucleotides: TGCAGCGTCGAGAGCTCTGGAAACACCATATATTTT.

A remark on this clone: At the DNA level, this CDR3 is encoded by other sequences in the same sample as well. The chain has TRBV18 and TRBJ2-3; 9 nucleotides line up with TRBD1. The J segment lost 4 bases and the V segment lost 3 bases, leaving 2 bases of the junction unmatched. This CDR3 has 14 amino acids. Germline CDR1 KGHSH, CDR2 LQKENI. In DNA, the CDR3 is TGTGCCAGCTCACCCACAGGGGGCGCAGATACGCAGTATTTT. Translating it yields CASSPTGGADTQYF.

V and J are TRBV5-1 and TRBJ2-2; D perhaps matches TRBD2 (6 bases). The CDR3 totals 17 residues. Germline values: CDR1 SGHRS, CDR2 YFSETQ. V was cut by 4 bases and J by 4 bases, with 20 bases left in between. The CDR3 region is CASSQRTAGTSTGELFF. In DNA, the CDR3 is TGCGCCAGCAGCCAACGGACGGCAGGGACTTCCACCGGGGAGCTGTTTTTT.

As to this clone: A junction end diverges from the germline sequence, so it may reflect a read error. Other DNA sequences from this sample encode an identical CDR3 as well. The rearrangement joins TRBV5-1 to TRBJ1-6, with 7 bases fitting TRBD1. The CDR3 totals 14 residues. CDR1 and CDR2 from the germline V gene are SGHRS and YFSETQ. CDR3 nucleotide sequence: TGCGCCAGCAGCTGGGACAGAGATAATTCACCCCTCCATTTT. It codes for CASSWDRDNSPLHF.

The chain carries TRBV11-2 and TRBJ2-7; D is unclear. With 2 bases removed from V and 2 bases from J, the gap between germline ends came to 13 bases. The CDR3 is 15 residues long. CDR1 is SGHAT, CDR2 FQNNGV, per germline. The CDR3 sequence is CASSLMPGRPYEQYF. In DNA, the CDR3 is TGTGCCAGCAGCTTAATGCCAGGTAGACCCTACGAGCAGTACTTC.

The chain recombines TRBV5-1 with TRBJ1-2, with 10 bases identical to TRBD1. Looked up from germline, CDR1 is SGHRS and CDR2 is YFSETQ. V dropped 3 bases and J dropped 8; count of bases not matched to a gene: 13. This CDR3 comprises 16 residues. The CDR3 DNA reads TGCGCCAGCAGCTCCTCCGGGACAGGGGTTGTTAGCGGCTACACCTTC. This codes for CASSSSGTGVVSGYTF. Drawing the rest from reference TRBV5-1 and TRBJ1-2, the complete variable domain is KAGVTQTPRYLIKTRGQQVTLSCSPISGHRSVSWYQQTPGQGLQFLFEYFSETQRNKGNFPGRFSGRQFSNSRSEMNVSTLELGDSALYLCASSSSGTGVVSGYTFGSGTRLTVV.